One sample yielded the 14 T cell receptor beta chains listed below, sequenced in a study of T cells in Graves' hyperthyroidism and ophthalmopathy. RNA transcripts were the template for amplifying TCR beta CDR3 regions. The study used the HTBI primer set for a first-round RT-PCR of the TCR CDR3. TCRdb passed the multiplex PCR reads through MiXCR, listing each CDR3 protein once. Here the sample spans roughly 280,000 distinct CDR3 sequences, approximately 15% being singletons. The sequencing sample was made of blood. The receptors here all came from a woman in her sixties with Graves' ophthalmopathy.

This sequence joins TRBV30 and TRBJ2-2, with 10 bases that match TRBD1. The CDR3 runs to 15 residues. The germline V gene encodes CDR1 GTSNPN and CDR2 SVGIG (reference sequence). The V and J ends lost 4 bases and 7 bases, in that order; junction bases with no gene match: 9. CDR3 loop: CAWTLPGQGDGELFF. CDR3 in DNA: TGTGCCTGGACTCTCCCAGGACAGGGGGACGGGGAGCTGTTTTTT.

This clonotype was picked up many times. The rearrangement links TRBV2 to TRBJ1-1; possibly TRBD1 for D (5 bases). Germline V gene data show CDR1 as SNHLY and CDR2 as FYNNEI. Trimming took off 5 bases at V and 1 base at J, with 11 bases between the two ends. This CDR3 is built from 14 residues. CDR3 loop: CASSYDSTNTEAFF. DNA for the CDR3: TGTGCCAGCAGTTATGACAGCACGAACACTGAAGCTTTCTTT.

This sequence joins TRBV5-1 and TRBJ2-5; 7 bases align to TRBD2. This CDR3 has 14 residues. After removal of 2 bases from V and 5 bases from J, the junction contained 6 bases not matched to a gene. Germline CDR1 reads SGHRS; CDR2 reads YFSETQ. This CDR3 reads CASSFAGADETQYF. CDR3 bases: TGCGCCAGCAGCTTCGCGGGAGCCGATGAGACCCAGTACTTC.

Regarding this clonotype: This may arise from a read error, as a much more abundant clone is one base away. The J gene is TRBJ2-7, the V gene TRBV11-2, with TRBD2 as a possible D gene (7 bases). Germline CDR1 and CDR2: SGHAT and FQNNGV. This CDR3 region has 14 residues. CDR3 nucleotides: TGTGCCAGCACCCAGGGGAGGGAACTGACCGAGCAGCACTTC. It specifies CASTQGRELTEQHF.

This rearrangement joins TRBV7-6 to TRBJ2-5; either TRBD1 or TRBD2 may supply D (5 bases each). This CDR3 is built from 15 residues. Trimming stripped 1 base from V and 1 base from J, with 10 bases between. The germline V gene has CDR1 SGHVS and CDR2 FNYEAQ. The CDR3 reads CASSLGGLIQETQYF. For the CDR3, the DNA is TGTGCCAGCAGCTTAGGGGGGTTAATCCAAGAGACCCAGTACTTC.

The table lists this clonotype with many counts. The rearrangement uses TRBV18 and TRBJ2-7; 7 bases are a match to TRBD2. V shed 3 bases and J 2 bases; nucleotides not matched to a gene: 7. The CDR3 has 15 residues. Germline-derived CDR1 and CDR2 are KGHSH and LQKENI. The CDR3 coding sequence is TGTGCCAGCTCACCTACTAGCGACCCGACCTACGAGCAGTACTTC. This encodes CASSPTSDPTYEQYF.

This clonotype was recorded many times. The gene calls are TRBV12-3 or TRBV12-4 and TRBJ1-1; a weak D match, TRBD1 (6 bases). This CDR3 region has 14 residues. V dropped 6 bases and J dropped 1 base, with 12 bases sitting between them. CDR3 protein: CASRTGRSNTEAFF. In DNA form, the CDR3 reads TGTGCCAGCAGGACAGGAAGATCGAACACTGAAGCTTTCTTT.

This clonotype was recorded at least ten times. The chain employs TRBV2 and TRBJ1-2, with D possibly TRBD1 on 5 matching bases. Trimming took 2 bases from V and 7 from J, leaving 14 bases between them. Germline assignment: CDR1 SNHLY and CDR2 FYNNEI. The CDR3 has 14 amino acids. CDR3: CASSELVPGTGYTF. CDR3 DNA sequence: TGTGCCAGCAGTGAATTAGTTCCCGGGACTGGCTACACCTTC.

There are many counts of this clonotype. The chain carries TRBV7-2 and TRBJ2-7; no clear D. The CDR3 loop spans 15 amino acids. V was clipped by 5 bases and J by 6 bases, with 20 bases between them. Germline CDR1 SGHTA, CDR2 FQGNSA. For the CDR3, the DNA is TGTGCCAGCAGCAGGGTCGACGGCATGGCGCGCGAGCAGTACTTC. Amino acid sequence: CASSRVDGMAREQYF.

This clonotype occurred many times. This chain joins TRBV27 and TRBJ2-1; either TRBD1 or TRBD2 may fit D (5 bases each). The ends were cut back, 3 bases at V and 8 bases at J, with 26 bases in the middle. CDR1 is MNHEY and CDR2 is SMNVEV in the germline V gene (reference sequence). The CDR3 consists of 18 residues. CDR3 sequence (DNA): TGTGCCAGCAGTTTTAACCCCCCCCGTCTGGGAGAAGGGGATGAGCAGTTCTTC. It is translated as CASSFNPPRLGEGDEQFF.

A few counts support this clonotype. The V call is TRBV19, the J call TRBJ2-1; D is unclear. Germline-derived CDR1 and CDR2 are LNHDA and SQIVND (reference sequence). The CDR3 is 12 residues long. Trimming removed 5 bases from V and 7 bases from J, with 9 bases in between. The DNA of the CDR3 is TGTGCCAGTAGTGAGGTAAAAAATGAGCAGTTCTTC. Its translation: CASSEVKNEQFF.

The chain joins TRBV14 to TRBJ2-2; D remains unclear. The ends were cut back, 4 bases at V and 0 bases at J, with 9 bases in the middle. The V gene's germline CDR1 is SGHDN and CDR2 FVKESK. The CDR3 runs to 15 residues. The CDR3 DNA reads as TGTGCCAGCAGCCGCACCCTAGCGAACACCGGGGAGCTGTTTTTT. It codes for CASSRTLANTGELFF.

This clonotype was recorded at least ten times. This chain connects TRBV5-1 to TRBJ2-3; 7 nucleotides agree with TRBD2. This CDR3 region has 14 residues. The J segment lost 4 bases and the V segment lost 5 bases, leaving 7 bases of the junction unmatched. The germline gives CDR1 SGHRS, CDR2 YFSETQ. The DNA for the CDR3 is TGCGCCAGCAGGGGAGGGCCTATCGCAGATACGCAGTATTTT. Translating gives CASRGGPIADTQYF.

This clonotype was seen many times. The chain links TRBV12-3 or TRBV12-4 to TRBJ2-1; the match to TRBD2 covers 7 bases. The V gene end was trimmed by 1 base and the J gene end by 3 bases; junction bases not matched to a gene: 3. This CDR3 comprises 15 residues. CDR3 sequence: CASSLVGRDYNEQFF. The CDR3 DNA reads TGTGCCAGCAGTTTAGTAGGGAGGGACTACAATGAGCAGTTCTTC.